One and the same sample provided the 21 T cell receptor beta chains below, sequenced in a study of cytomegalovirus exposure and HLA in healthy donors listed by TCRdb under 2017. Library preparation was by the immunoSEQ multiplex PCR assay. For the multiplex PCR, a mixture combining 60 forward primers for TCR Vbeta segments and 13 reverse primers for TCR Jbeta segments was used. In its TCRdb copy, this immuneACCESS table keeps in-frame sequences only and misses some clones. Where compared with another copy, unresolved V genes explain less than half of these, and the others have no known cause. For this sample there are around 130,000 clones; 70% to 80% appear just once. The ten largest clonotypes hold around 1.2% of the sample. Sequenced sample: PBMCs. The receptors stem from a man in his forties or fifties in good health and CMV-seronegative.

This chain joins TRBV25-1 and TRBJ1-2; D remains unclear. Germline CDR1 is MGHDK and CDR2 is SYGVNS. The CDR3 totals 14 residues. V lost 3 bases to trimming and J lost 8 bases, with 16 bases between them. The CDR3 bases are TGTGCCAGCAGTGAGCCGGACCCGTCGGGGGGCTACACCTTC. This sequence encodes CASSEPDPSGGYTF.

The J gene is TRBJ2-5, the V gene TRBV13, with 11 bases lining up with TRBD1. V was pared by 3 bases and J by 4 bases, with 7 bases of the junction left unmatched. Germline V gene lookup returns CDR1 PRHDT and CDR2 FYEKMQ (reference sequence). This CDR3 region has 16 residues. The CDR3 nucleotides are TGTGCCAGCAGCTTCCCCGGGACAGGGGGAAGAGAGACCCAGTACTTC. It yields the protein CASSFPGTGGRETQYF.

Concerning this clone: The same CDR3 can be traced to other DNA sequences in this sample. This chain uses TRBV11-2 with TRBJ1-4, with D maybe TRBD1 (5 bases). Trimming cost V 1 base and J 8 bases, with 8 bases left between them. This CDR3 is 13 amino acids long. Germline-derived CDR1 and CDR2 are SGHAT and FQNNGV. CDR3 sequence: CASSLGGDEKLFF. CDR3 in DNA: TGTGCCAGCAGCTTAGGGGGGGACGAAAAACTGTTTTTT. Full variable domain (remainder filled in from reference TRBV11-2 and TRBJ1-4): EAGVAQSPRYKIIEKRQSVAFWCNPISGHATLYWYQQILGQGPKLLIQFQNNGVVDDSQLPKDRFSAERLKGVDSTLKIQPAKLEDSAVYLCASSLGGDEKLFFGSGTQLSVL.

The chain employs TRBV11-2 and TRBJ1-2; D might be TRBD1 (5 bases). Per germline, CDR1 SGHAT and CDR2 FQNNGV. Trimming removed 2 bases at V and 6 bases at J, with 10 bases between. This CDR3 has 13 amino acids. CDR3: CASSLQGGDGYTF. CDR3 nucleotide sequence: TGTGCCAGCAGCTTACAGGGAGGGGATGGCTACACCTTC. Based on the CDR3 plus reference TRBV11-2 and TRBJ1-2, the full variable domain is EAGVAQSPRYKIIEKRQSVAFWCNPISGHATLYWYQQILGQGPKLLIQFQNNGVVDDSQLPKDRFSAERLKGVDSTLKIQPAKLEDSAVYLCASSLQGGDGYTFGSGTRLTVV.

This clone was counted a few times. The V gene is TRBV11-2, the J gene TRBJ2-1; D gene unclear. V was pared by 3 bases and J by 5 bases, with 8 bases between. This CDR3 is built from 13 residues. The germline V gene encodes CDR1 SGHAT and CDR2 FQNNGV. CDR3 nucleotides: TGTGCCAGCAGCTTTTACACAGACAATGAGCAGTTCTTC. Translating gives CASSFYTDNEQFF.

The chain links TRBV28 to TRBJ2-1; 11 bases line up with TRBD2. V shed 4 bases and J 7 bases; nucleotides not matched to a gene: 9. Germline V gene data show CDR1 as MDHEN and CDR2 as SYDVKM. This CDR3 is built from 16 residues. The CDR3: CASSSLTSGRRNEQFF. Here the CDR3 DNA reads TGTGCCAGCAGTTCACTCACTAGCGGGAGAAGGAATGAGCAGTTCTTC.

This clone was detected a few times. The gene calls are TRBV7-2 and TRBJ2-5; possibly TRBD1 for D (6 bases). This CDR3 region has 14 residues. Germline V lookup: CDR1 SGHTA, CDR2 FQGNSA. Trimming pared 4 bases from V and 6 bases from J, leaving 15 bases between. The CDR3: CASSSLRGLQTQYF. For the CDR3, the DNA is TGTGCCAGCAGCTCGCTCAGGGGTTTGCAGACCCAGTACTTC.

The chain uses TRBV12-2 and TRBJ2-2; TRBD1 reflects the table's D call only, with no check against the DNA. TRBV12-2 is recorded as a pseudogene. The CDR3 covers 13 residues. The CDR3: CASGDSETGELFF. The CDR3, as DNA: TGTGCAAGTGGGGACAGCGAGACTGGGGAGCTGTTTTTT.

The chain combines TRBV5-1 with TRBJ1-2; 9 nucleotides agree with TRBD1. Germline V gene lookup returns CDR1 SGHRS and CDR2 YFSETQ. This CDR3 has 17 residues. The V and J ends lost 4 bases and 9 bases, in that order; junction bases with no gene match: 19. In DNA, the CDR3 is TGCGCCAGCAGCCTCTACCGAGGGGGACAGGGACCAAGTCGCTACACCTTC. It encodes CASSLYRGGQGPSRYTF.

The V call is TRBV29-1, the J call TRBJ2-3, with 9 nucleotides matching TRBD1. V shed 8 bases, J shed 3 bases, and the junction held 15 bases outside the gene matches. The CDR3 sequence is 16 residues long. The germline V gene encodes CDR1 SQVTM and CDR2 ANQGSEA. CDR3 protein: CSSEQTGGAGTDTQYF. The CDR3 nucleotides are TGCAGCTCAGAGCAAACAGGGGGCGCCGGGACAGATACGCAGTATTTT.

The rearrangement links TRBV5-1 to TRBJ1-2; D is perhaps TRBD1 (5 bases). CDR3 length: 13 amino acids. CDR1 and CDR2 (germline): SGHRS, YFSETQ. Trimming took 1 base from V and 4 from J, leaving 8 bases between them. The CDR3 here is CASSLLDSYGYTF. The CDR3, as DNA: TGCGCCAGCAGCTTGCTCGACAGCTATGGCTACACCTTC.

The V gene is TRBV2, the J gene TRBJ1-5; TRBD1 is a possible D gene (5 bases). V was pared by 5 bases and J by 6 bases, with 11 bases between. Germline CDR1 and CDR2: SNHLY and FYNNEI. CDR3 length equals 13 residues. The CDR3 DNA follows: TGTGCCAGCAGTCTTGGGGGGGTTCAGCCCCAGCATTTT. Its protein is CASSLGGVQPQHF.

V and J are TRBV5-1 and TRBJ1-1, with a tentative D call TRBD1 (5 bases). Trimming left V 0 bases short and J 4 bases short, with 13 bases between. The CDR3 totals 15 residues. The V gene's germline CDR1 is SGHRS and CDR2 YFSETQ. As DNA, the CDR3 is TGCGCCAGCAGCTTGGCGGGGGGAAGGTCCACTGAAGCTTTCTTT. Its protein product is CASSLAGGRSTEAFF.

CDR3 nucleotides: TGTGCCAGCAGCCTCGGGACAGGGCGCGGCTACACCTTC. This codes for CASSLGTGRGYTF. V is TRBV7-2 and J is TRBJ1-2, with 9 bases that match TRBD1. V shed 5 bases and J 8 bases; nucleotides not matched to a gene: 6. CDR3 length: 13 amino acids. Germline V lookup: CDR1 SGHTA, CDR2 FQGNSA.

This chain joins TRBV6-6 and TRBJ1-2; D gene uncertain. V gave up 7 bases and J gave up 2 bases, with 20 bases separating them. The length of the CDR3 is 16 residues. Germline V CDR1 and CDR2: MNHNY, SVGAGI (reference sequence). DNA of the CDR3: TGTGCCAGCACCCCTTTCACCGAGCCACTCAACTATGGCTACACCTTC. The encoded protein is CASTPFTEPLNYGYTF.

This chain connects TRBV28 to TRBJ2-5; 9 nucleotides align to TRBD2. The CDR3 has 19 residues. Germline values: CDR1 MDHEN, CDR2 SYDVKM. The V gene end was trimmed by 0 bases and the J gene end by 1 base; junction bases not matched to a gene: 12. The chain's CDR3 is CASSLWPTASGTFQETQYF. DNA of the CDR3: TGTGCCAGCAGTTTATGGCCAACCGCTAGCGGGACTTTCCAAGAGACCCAGTACTTC.

Remarks on this clone: A junction boundary mismatches the germline segment, possibly from a read error. This chain links TRBV14 with TRBJ1-1; TRBD1 might be the D (5 bases). In germline, CDR1 is SGHDN, CDR2 FVKESK. The CDR3 is made up of 13 amino acids. CDR3 bases: TGTGCCAGCAAAGGACAAGCCCAGACTGAAACTTTCTTT. It yields the protein CASKGQAQTETFF. The full variable domain, rest sourced from reference TRBV14 and TRBJ1-1, is EAGVTQFPSHSVIEKGQTVTLRCDPISGHDNLYWYRRVMGKEIKFLLHFVKESKQDESGMPNNRFLAERTGGTYSTLKVQPAELEDSGVYFCASKGQAQTETFFGQGTRLTVV.

This chain joins TRBV7-2 and TRBJ2-5; D remains unclear. The CDR3 consists of 14 residues. Germline V gene data show CDR1 as SGHTA and CDR2 as FQGNSA. V lost 5 bases and J lost 2, with 12 bases in between. CDR3 coding DNA: TGTGCCAGCAGCGAGGTGGCTGCACAAGAGACCCAGTACTTC. Amino acid sequence: CASSEVAAQETQYF.

The CDR3 nucleotides are TGTGCCAGCAGCTTACAGCGCTTGAACACCGGGGAGCTGTTTTTT. This gives the protein CASSLQRLNTGELFF. This chain uses TRBV7-8 with TRBJ2-2; no clear D gene. The V gene lost 2 bases and the J gene lost 1 base, with 8 bases spanning the gap. The length of the CDR3 is 15 residues. Germline V CDR1 and CDR2: SGHVS, FQNEAQ.

The chain joins TRBV7-9 to TRBJ2-6, with D unclear. Trimming took off 5 bases at V and 1 base at J, with 18 bases between the two ends. The CDR3 extends over 18 amino acids. Germline values: CDR1 SEHNR, CDR2 FQNEAQ (reference sequence). CDR3 DNA: TGTGCCAGCAGCCGAATCTTACTGTGGTTTTCTGGGGCCAACGTCCTGACTTTC. The encoded protein is CASSRILLWFSGANVLTF. Complete variable domain (other parts from reference TRBV7-9 and TRBJ2-6): DTGVSQNPRHKITKRGQNVTFRCDPISEHNRLYWYRQTLGQGPEFLTYFQNEAQLEKSRLLSDRFSAERPKGSFSTLEIQRTEQGDSAMYLCASSRILLWFSGANVLTFGAGSRLTVL.

The chain links TRBV5-1 to TRBJ2-1, with 7 bases aligning to TRBD2. Unmatched junction bases numbered 8, after V lost 4 bases and J lost 1 base. This CDR3 is 16 amino acids long. Germline V CDR1 and CDR2: SGHRS, YFSETQ. DNA of the CDR3: TGCGCCAGCAGCCCCGGGAGGATAGGGTCCTACAATGAGCAGTTCTTC. Its translation is CASSPGRIGSYNEQFF.